This entry is about one T cell receptor (beta chain). Indicated time point: newly diagnosed GD, antithyroid drugs for less than 3 months. PBMC-extracted RNA yielded the TCR library. The record originates from a study of regulatory T cells in long-lasting Graves disease. Study summary: Freshly diagnosed Graves' patients had used antithyroid drugs for under 3 months.

For TCR beta, libraries came from iRepertoire HTBI primers and Arm-PCR of CDR3 regions. MiXCR was run by TCRdb on the multiplex PCR reads, yielding one entry per CDR3 protein. Of 540,000 or so distinct CDR3 sequences in the sample, about 14% are singletons; the top ten hold under 10%. Germline CDR1 is MNHNS and CDR2 is SASEGT. Trimming left V 6 bases short and J 3 bases short, with 8 bases between. CDR3 length equals 13 residues. These same records also appear under a second study, on T cells in Graves' hyperthyroidism and ophthalmopathy. From that report: Model-based prediction identified ophthalmopathy a median approximately 6.2 months prior to its onset.

The TCR was taken from a man aged 25-45 years with Graves disease. This chain connects TRBV6-1 to TRBJ2-2; a possible D gene is TRBD1 (5 bases). The input for sequencing was peripheral blood mononuclear cells (PBMCs), taken at new diagnosis, from a patient treated with antithyroid drugs. The CDR3 bases are TGTGCCAGCAGCCAGACAGACACCGGGGAGCTGTTTTTT. It is translated as CASSQTDTGELFF.